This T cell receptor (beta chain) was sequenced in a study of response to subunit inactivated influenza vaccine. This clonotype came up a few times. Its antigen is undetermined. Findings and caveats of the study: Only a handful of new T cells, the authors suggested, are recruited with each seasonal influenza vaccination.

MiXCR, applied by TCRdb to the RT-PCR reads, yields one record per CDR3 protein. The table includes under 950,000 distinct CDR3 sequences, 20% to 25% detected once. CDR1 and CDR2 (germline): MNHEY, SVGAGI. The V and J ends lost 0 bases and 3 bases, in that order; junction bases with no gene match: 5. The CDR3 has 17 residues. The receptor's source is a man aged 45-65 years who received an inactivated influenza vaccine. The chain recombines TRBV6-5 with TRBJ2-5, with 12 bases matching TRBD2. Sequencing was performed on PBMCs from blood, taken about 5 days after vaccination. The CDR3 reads CASSYSIPSGGEETQYF. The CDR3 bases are TGTGCCAGCAGTTACTCGATTCCTAGCGGGGGGGAAGAGACCCAGTACTTC.